This paragraph reports one TCR beta chain. Its antigen remains unknown. PCR amplification relied on 60 Vbeta primers (plus 13 Jbeta primers). Sequencing used immunoSEQ multiplex PCR; TCRdb keeps in-frame clones, though not all of them. The sample has approximately 140,000 clones; the top ten hold less than 3.5%. The data derive from a study of cytomegalovirus exposure and HLA in healthy donors. General study points: Specificity for CMV antigens was confirmed in vitro for three of the CMV-associated chains. Several of the most significant clusters were apparently associated with common viral pathogens in a later analysis. The classifier, whose performance was assessed in both the original and validation cohorts, reportedly diagnosed cytomegalovirus status with high specificity and sensitivity.

CDR1 SGHTA and CDR2 FQGTGA come from the germline V gene. CDR3 size: 16 residues. V lost 1 base to trimming and J lost 2 bases; unmatched junction nucleotides: 2. The source material was PBMCs. The chain combines TRBV7-3 with TRBJ1-3, with 10 bases aligning to TRBD1. The TCR sequence derives from a man in his forties in good health and CMV-seronegative. Here the CDR3 DNA reads TGTGCCAGCAGCTTAATGGGGACAGGGGCTGGAAACACCATATATTTT. It codes for CASSLMGTGAGNTIYF. Supplemented by reference TRBV7-3 and TRBJ1-3, the full variable domain reads GAGVSQTPSNKVTEKGKYVELRCDPISGHTALYWYRQSLGQGPEFLIYFQGTGAADDSGLPNDRFFAVRPEGSVSTLKIQRTERGDSAVYLCASSLMGTGAGNTIYFGEGSWLTVV.